A single sample is the source of the 2 T cell receptor beta chains below, sequenced in a study of T cells after yellow fever vaccination. TCRdb fed the 5' RACE reads into MiXCR, producing one record per CDR3 protein. The sample yields roughly 400,000 distinct CDR3 sequences, roughly a sixth seen once. The sample here was PBMCs, taken before the yellow fever booster vaccination. The receptors originated from a man aged 18 to 35 who received the YFV17D yellow fever vaccine.

V usage is TRBV7-8 and J usage is TRBJ2-7; a possible D gene is TRBD2 (6 bases). The germline V gene encodes CDR1 SGHVS and CDR2 FQNEAQ. CDR3 length equals 14 residues. The V and J ends lost 5 bases and 0 bases respectively, with 11 bases between them. Written as DNA, the CDR3 is TGTGCCAGCAGCGGGGGGAGGAGCTCCTACGAGCAGTACTTC. Protein product: CASSGGRSSYEQYF.

This rearrangement joins TRBV5-1 to TRBJ2-5; the D gene is possibly TRBD1 (6 bases). Trimming stripped 2 bases from V and 3 bases from J, with 14 bases between. This CDR3 comprises 15 residues. Germline assignment: CDR1 SGHRS and CDR2 YFSETQ. The CDR3: CASSFRTASEETQYF. In DNA, the CDR3 is TGCGCCAGCAGCTTCCGGACAGCGTCAGAAGAGACCCAGTACTTC. Complete variable domain (other parts from reference TRBV5-1 and TRBJ2-5): KAGVTQTPRYLIKTRGQQVTLSCSPISGHRSVSWYQQTPGQGLQFLFEYFSETQRNKGNFPGRFSGRQFSNSRSEMNVSTLELGDSALYLCASSFRTASEETQYFGPGTRLLVL.